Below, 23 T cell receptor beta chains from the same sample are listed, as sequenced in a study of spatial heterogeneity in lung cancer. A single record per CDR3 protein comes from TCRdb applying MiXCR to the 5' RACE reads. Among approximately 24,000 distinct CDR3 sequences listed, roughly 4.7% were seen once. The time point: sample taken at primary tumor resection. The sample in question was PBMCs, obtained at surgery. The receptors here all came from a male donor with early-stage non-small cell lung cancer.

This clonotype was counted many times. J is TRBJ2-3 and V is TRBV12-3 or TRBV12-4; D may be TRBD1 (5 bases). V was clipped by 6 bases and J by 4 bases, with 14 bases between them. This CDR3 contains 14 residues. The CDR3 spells CASSYPQVADTQYF. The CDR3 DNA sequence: TGTGCCAGCAGCTATCCACAGGTTGCAGATACGCAGTATTTT.

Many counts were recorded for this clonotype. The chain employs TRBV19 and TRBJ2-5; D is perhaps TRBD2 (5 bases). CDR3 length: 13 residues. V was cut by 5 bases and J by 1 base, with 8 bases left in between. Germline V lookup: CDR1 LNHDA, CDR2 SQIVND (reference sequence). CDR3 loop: CASSEGAQETQYF. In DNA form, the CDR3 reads TGTGCCAGTAGTGAGGGAGCCCAAGAGACCCAGTACTTC.

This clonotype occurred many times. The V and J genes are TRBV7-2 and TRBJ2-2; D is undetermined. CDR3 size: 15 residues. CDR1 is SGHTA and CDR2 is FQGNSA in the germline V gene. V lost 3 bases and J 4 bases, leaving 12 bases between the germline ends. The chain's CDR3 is CASSLGAAPTGELFF. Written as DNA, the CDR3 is TGTGCCAGCAGCTTGGGCGCGGCGCCCACCGGGGAGCTGTTTTTT.

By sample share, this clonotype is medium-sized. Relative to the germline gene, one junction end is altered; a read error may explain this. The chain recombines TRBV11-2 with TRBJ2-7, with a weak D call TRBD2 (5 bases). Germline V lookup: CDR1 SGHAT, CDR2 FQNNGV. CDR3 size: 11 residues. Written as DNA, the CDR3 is TGTGCCAGCAGCTTCGAGCGGATCCGTTTCTTC. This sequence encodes CASSFERIRFF.

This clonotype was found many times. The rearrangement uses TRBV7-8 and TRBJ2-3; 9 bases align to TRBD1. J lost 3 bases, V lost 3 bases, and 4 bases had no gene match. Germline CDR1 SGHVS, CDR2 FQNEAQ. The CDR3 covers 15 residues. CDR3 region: CASSLGQGRTDTQYF. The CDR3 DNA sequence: TGTGCCAGCAGCTTGGGACAGGGTAGGACAGATACGCAGTATTTT.

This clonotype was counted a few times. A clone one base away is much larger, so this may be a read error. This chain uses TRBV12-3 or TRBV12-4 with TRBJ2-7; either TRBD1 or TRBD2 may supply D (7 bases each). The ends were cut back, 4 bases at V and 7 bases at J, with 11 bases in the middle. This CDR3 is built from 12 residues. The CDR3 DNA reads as TGTGCCAGCAGTTCCCAGGGGGGGGAGCAGTACTTC. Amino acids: CASSSQGGEQYF.

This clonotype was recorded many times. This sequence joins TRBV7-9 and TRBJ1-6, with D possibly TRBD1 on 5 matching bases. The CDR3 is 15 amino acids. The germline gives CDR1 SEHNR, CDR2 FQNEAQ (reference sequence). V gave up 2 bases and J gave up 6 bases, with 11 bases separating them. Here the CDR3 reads CASSLPDGTNSPLHF. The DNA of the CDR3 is TGTGCCAGCAGCTTACCGGACGGGACTAATTCACCCCTCCACTTT.

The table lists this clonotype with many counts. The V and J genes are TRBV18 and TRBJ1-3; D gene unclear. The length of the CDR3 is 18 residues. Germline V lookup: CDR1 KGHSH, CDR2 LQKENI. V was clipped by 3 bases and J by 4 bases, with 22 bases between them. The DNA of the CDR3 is TGTGCCAGCTCACCTACGCTATCCCCCCAAATGACGGGAAACACCATATATTTT. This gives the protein CASSPTLSPQMTGNTIYF.

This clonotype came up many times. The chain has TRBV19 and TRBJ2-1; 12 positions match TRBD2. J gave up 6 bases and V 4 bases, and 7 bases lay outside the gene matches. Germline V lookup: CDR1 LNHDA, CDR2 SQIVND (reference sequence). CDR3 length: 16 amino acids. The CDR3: CASSSQGLAGANEQFF. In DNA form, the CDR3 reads TGTGCCAGTAGTAGCCAGGGACTAGCGGGCGCCAATGAGCAGTTCTTC. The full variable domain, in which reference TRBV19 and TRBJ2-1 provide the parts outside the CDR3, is DGGITQSPKYLFRKEGQNVTLSCEQNLNHDAMYWYRQDPGQGLRLIYYSQIVNDFQKGDIAEGYSVSREKKESFPLTVTSAQKNPTAFYLCASSSQGLAGANEQFFGPGTRLTVL.

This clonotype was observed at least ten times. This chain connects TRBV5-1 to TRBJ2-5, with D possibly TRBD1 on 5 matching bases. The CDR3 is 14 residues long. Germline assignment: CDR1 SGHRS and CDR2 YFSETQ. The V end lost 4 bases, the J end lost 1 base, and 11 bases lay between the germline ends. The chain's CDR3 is CASSDPRVQETQYF. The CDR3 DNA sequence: TGCGCCAGCAGCGACCCCAGGGTCCAAGAGACCCAGTACTTC.

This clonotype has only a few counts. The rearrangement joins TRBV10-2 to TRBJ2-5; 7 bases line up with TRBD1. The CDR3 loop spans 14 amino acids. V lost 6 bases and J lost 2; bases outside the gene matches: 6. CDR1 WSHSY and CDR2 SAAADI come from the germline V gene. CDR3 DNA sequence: TGCGCCAGCAGAGGGCCGGGACAGCAAGAGACCCAGTACTTC. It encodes CASRGPGQQETQYF.

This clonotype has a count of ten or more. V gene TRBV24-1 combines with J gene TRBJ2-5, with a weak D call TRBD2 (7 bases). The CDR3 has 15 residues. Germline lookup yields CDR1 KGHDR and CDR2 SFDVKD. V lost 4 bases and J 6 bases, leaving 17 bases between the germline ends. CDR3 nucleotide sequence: TGTGCCACCAGTGACCCTACGGGGGGCGCGAAGACCCAGTACTTC. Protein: CATSDPTGGAKTQYF.

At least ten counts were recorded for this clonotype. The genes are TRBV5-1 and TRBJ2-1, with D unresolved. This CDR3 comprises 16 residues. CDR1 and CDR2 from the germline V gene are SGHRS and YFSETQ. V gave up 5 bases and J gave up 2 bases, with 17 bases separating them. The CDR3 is CASRPVSSRAYNEQFF. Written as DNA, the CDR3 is TGCGCCAGCAGACCCGTTAGCTCCAGAGCCTACAATGAGCAGTTCTTC.

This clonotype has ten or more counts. The DNA of the CDR3 is TGTGCCAGCAGCCAGAAGCGGGGGGGCCCCGGGGCCAACGTCCTGACTTTC. Residues: CASSQKRGGPGANVLTF. The chain couples TRBV7-2 to TRBJ2-6; 10 bases fit TRBD2. Losses at the gene ends were 5 bases for V and 4 bases for J; bases not matched to a gene: 8. The CDR3 covers 17 residues. The V gene's germline CDR1 is SGHTA and CDR2 FQGNSA. The variable domain in full, completed from reference TRBV7-2 and TRBJ2-6, reads GAGVSQSPSNKVTEKGKDVELRCDPISGHTALYWYRQSLGQGLEFLIYFQGNSAPDKSGLPSDRFSAERTGGSVSTLTIQRTQQEDSAVYLCASSQKRGGPGANVLTFGAGSRLTVL.

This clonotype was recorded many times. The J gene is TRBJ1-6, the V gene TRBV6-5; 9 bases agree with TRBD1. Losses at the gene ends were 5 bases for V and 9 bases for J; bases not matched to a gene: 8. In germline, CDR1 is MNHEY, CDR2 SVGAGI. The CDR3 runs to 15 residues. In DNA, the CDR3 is TGTGCCAGCAGTAGCCCGAGGACAGGGGTTTCACCCCTCCACTTT. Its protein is CASSSPRTGVSPLHF.

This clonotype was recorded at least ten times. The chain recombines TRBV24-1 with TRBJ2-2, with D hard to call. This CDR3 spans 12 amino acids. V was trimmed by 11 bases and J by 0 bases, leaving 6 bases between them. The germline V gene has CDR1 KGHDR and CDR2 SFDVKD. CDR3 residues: CAIAPNTGELFF. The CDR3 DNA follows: TGTGCCATCGCACCGAACACCGGGGAGCTGTTTTTT.

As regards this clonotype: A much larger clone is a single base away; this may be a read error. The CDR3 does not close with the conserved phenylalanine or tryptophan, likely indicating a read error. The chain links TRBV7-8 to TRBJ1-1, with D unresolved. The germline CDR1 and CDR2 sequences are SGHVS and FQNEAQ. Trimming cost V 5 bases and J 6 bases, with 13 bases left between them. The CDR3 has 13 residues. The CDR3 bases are TGTGCCAGCAGCCTCGGGCAGCGCGCTGAAGCTTTCCTT. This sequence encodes CASSLGQRAEAFL.

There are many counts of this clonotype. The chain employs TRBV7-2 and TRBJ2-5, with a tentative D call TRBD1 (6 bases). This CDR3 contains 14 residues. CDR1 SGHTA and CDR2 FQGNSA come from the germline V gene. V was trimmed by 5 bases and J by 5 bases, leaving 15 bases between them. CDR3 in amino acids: CASSPNQGRETQYF. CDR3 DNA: TGTGCCAGCAGCCCCAATCAGGGGCGTGAGACCCAGTACTTC.

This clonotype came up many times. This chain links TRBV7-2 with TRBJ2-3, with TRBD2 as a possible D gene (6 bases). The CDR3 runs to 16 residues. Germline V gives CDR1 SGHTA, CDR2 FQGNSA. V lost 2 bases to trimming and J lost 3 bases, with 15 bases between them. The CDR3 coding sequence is TGTGCCAGCAGCTTATCTTGGGCGGGGTTAACAGATACGCAGTATTTT. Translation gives CASSLSWAGLTDTQYF.

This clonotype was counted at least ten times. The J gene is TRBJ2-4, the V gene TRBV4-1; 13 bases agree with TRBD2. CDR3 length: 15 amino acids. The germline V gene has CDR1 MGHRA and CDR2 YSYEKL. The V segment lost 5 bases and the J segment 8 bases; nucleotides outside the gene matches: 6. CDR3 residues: CASSRTSGSADIQYF. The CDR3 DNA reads TGCGCCAGCAGCAGGACTAGCGGGAGTGCGGACATTCAGTACTTC.

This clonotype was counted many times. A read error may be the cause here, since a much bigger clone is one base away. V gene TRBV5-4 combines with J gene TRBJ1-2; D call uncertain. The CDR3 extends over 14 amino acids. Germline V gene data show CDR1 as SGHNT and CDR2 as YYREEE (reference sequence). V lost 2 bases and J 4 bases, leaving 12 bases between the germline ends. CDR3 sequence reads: CASSLDKDVYGYTF. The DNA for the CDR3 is TGTGCCAGCAGCTTAGACAAGGATGTCTATGGCTACACCTTC.

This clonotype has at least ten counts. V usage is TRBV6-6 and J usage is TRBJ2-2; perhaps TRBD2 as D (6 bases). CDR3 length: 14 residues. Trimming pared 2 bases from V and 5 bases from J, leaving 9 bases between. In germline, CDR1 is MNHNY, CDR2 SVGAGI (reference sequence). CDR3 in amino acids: CASSYRERTGELFF. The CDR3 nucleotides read TGTGCCAGCAGTTACCGGGAGAGGACCGGGGAGCTGTTTTTT.

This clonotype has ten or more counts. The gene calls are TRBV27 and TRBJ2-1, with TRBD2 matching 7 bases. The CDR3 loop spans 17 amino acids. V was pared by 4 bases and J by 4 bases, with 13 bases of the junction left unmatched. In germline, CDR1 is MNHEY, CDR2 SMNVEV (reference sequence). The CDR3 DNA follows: TGTGCCAGCAGTTACACCGCCGGGACTACGCCTTACAATGAGCAGTTCTTC. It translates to CASSYTAGTTPYNEQFF.